The clone carrying this T cell receptor beta chain was seen only once. CDR1 is SEHNR, CDR2 FQNEAQ, per germline (reference sequence). The length of the CDR3 is 15 residues. Trimming cost V 5 bases and J 2 bases; bases outside gene matches: 6. The entry originates in a study of blood T cell repertoires in COVID-19. Study information: Nucleic acid was either cDNA or gDNA, and it came from T cells, B-cell-depleted T cells, or PBMCs.

TCRdb's table, derived via immunoSEQ multiplex PCR, lists solely in-frame clones and lacks some. The profile covers about 74,000 clones, with 80% to 95% appearing a single time and 1% taken by the ten largest. V gene TRBV7-9 combines with J gene TRBJ1-3; 7 bases map to TRBD1. What was sequenced was peripheral blood. This sequence was found in a woman aged 50 to 60 in a cohort sampled during active COVID-19. In nucleotides, the CDR3 is TGTGCCAGCAGCCCAGGGGGGAACCCTGGAAACACCATATATTTT. This gives the protein CASSPGGNPGNTIYF. Combining the CDR3 with reference TRBV7-9 and TRBJ1-3 gives the whole variable domain DTGVSQNPRHKITKRGQNVTFRCDPISEHNRLYWYRQTLGQGPEFLTYFQNEAQLEKSRLLSDRFSAERPKGSFSTLEIQRTEQGDSAMYLCASSPGGNPGNTIYFGEGSWLTVV.